These T cell receptor beta chains were read from a single sample in a study of blood T cell repertoires in COVID-19. The assay was immunoSEQ multiplex PCR, and TCRdb's table has in-frame clones only and misses some. The profile shows 150,000 to 250,000 clones, approximately 82% of them singletons. Sequencing was done on a sample of peripheral blood. Every receptor here comes from a human donor with acute or convalescent COVID-19. The donor label of this sample is uncertain. Each CDR3 is given with its conserved first and last residue. A D gene is named only where the DNA matches it firmly. Clone size is shown for a subset of rows, as once, few, many or a class of expanded clone.

D gene: .; V gene: TRBV5-1; J gene: TRBJ2-2; clone size: .; CDR3 DNA: TGCGCCAGCAGCACGGACAGACCGAACACCGGGGAGCTGTTTTTT; CDR3 protein: CASSTDRPNTGELFF
D gene: .; V gene: TRBV2; J gene: TRBJ1-4; clone size: .; CDR3 DNA: TGTGCCAGCAGTCTCCTTACAACTAATGAAAAACTGTTTTTT; CDR3 protein: CASSLLTTNEKLFF
D gene: .; V gene: TRBV24-1; J gene: TRBJ2-2; clone size: few; CDR3 DNA: TGTGCCACCAGTGATAGCCTAGGCCCCACCGGGGAGCTGTTTTTT; CDR3 protein: CATSDSLGPTGELFF
D gene: TRBD2; V gene: TRBV5-1; J gene: TRBJ2-6; clone size: few; CDR3 DNA: TGCGCCAGCAGCCGGACTAGCGGTTCACAATCCGCTGGGGCCAACGTCCTGACTTTC; CDR3 protein: CASSRTSGSQSAGANVLTF
D gene: TRBD1; V gene: TRBV28; J gene: TRBJ1-4; clone size: .; CDR3 DNA: TGTGCCAGCAGAACAGGGGGCGCGGGTGAAAAACTGTTTTTT; CDR3 protein: CASRTGGAGEKLFF
D gene: .; V gene: TRBV9; J gene: TRBJ2-3; clone size: .; CDR3 DNA: TGTGCCAGCAGCGTAGGAGGCGGGGACACAGATACGCAGTATTTT; CDR3 protein: CASSVGGGDTDTQYF
D gene: .; V gene: TRBV6-6; J gene: TRBJ1-3; clone size: .; CDR3 DNA: TGTGCCAGCAGTGGGGCCGCGAGCTCTGGAAACACCATATATTTT; CDR3 protein: CASSGAASSGNTIYF
D gene: TRBD2; V gene: TRBV11-2; J gene: TRBJ2-3; clone size: few; CDR3 DNA: TGTGCCAGCAGCTTAGATGTAGCGGGTATGGGCACAGATACGCAGTATTTT; CDR3 protein: CASSLDVAGMGTDTQYF
D gene: .; V gene: TRBV11-1; J gene: TRBJ2-2; clone size: .; CDR3 DNA: TGTGCCAGCAGCTTAGTTTCCGGACTAAAGGGCGGGGAGCTGTTTTTT; CDR3 protein: CASSLVSGLKGGELFF
D gene: TRBD1; V gene: TRBV2; J gene: TRBJ2-7; clone size: .; CDR3 DNA: TGTGCCAGCAGTGAAGCTGGGACAGGATTCTCCTACGAGCAGTACTTC; CDR3 protein: CASSEAGTGFSYEQYF
D gene: TRBD2; V gene: TRBV28; J gene: TRBJ2-1; clone size: .; CDR3 DNA: TGTGCCAGTAGGGGTGTCTCTACTAGCGGACCATACAATGAGCAGTTCTTC; CDR3 protein: CASRGVSTSGPYNEQFF
D gene: .; V gene: TRBV20-1; J gene: TRBJ2-1; clone size: .; CDR3 DNA: TGCAGTGCTGCGACGGAGTATGAGCAGTTCTTC; CDR3 protein: CSAATEYEQFF
D gene: TRBD2; V gene: TRBV27; J gene: TRBJ2-3; clone size: .; CDR3 DNA: TGTGCCAGCACCTCCCCGACTAGCGGGAAGCGAGATACGCAGTATTTT; CDR3 protein: CASTSPTSGKRDTQYF
D gene: .; V gene: TRBV7-6; J gene: TRBJ1-6; clone size: many; CDR3 DNA: TGTGCCAGCAGCTTAGGGGAGAGTTCACCCCTCCACTTT; CDR3 protein: CASSLGESSPLHF
D gene: .; V gene: TRBV4-2; J gene: TRBJ1-2; clone size: once; CDR3 DNA: TGTGCCAGCAGCCAAGGGCTGTCCGGGTCTAACTATGGCTACACCTTC; CDR3 protein: CASSQGLSGSNYGYTF
D gene: TRBD1; V gene: TRBV11-1; J gene: TRBJ1-2; clone size: .; CDR3 DNA: TGTGCCAGCAGCTTAGAAGGACAGGGAGGACCCTATGGCTACACCTTC; CDR3 protein: CASSLEGQGGPYGYTF
D gene: .; V gene: TRBV30; J gene: TRBJ1-1; clone size: .; CDR3 DNA: TGTGCCTGGAGGGGGGGTCTGGGCACTGAAGCTTTCTTT; CDR3 protein: CAWRGGLGTEAFF